This is a list of T cell receptor beta chains from one sample in a study of blood T cell repertoires in COVID-19. TCRdb keeps only in-frame clones here, not all; method: immunoSEQ multiplex PCR. The table has over 25,000 clones, roughly 91% seen once. The sequenced sample consisted of peripheral blood. The receptors were gathered from a man between 70 and 80 years old with active or convalescent COVID-19. Each CDR3 is given with its conserved first and last residue. The order of the fields is CDR3 DNA, CDR3 protein, J gene, CDR3 length, V gene, clone size, D gene. D genes are given only for firm matches. Clone size is not always given. Where it is, it says once, few, many or a class for expanded clones.

TGTGCCAGCAGCTTTCCACAGGGTACCTACAATGAGCAGTTCTTC,CASSFPQGTYNEQFF,TRBJ2-1,15,TRBV5-4,.,.
TGTGCCAGCAGCTTACACGGGACAGCCCATCCGTTTTTT,CASSLHGTAHPFF,TRBJ1-4,13,TRBV11-2,.,TRBD1
TGTGCCAGCTCACCAGGGACAGGAGGCAACTATGGCTACACCTTC,CASSPGTGGNYGYTF,TRBJ1-2,15,TRBV18,.,TRBD1
TGTGCCAGCAGTGTAAACTACCCACCCACTGAAGCTTTCTTT,CASSVNYPPTEAFF,TRBJ1-1,14,TRBV27,.,.
TGCGCCAGCAGACGGGCGGGGGCCACCGGGGAGCTGTTTTTT,CASRRAGATGELFF,TRBJ2-2,14,TRBV5-1,.,.
TGCGCCAGCAGCACAATGGAGACCCAGTACTTC,CASSTMETQYF,TRBJ2-5,11,TRBV5-1,.,.
TGTGCCAGCGGCAATCCTAGCGGCCTCTCCTACGAGCAGTACTTC,CASGNPSGLSYEQYF,TRBJ2-7,15,TRBV12-1,.,.
TGTGCCACCAGTGGACCCAGCGGGGATGAACACGGCGGGGAGCTGTTTTTT,CATSGPSGDEHGGELFF,TRBJ2-2,17,TRBV24-1,.,TRBD2
TGTGCCAGCAGCGGAACAGGGACAGATACGCAGTATTTT,CASSGTGTDTQYF,TRBJ2-3,13,TRBV9,.,.
TGCGCCAGCAGCTTGGCAACAGGGCAGGAATGGAGGTACGAGCAGTACTTC,CASSLATGQEWRYEQYF,TRBJ2-7,17,TRBV5-1,.,.
TGCAGCGTTGGGACTAACAGGGGGGTTATAGATGGCTACACCTTC,CSVGTNRGVIDGYTF,TRBJ1-2,15,TRBV29-1,once,TRBD1
TGTGCCAGCAGGAAACAGGCATCCCACTCTAACTATGGCTACACCTTC,CASRKQASHSNYGYTF,TRBJ1-2,16,TRBV5-4,.,.
TGTGCCAGCAGTTACTCTGTCTACTACAATGAGCAGTTCTTC,CASSYSVYYNEQFF,TRBJ2-1,14,TRBV6-6,.,.
TGTGCCAGCAGTTACAGGGGCTCCTACAATGAGCAGTTCTTC,CASSYRGSYNEQFF,TRBJ2-1,14,TRBV6-5,.,.
TGTGCCAGCAGCCAAGGTAGCAGAGATACGCAGTATTTT,CASSQGSRDTQYF,TRBJ2-3,13,TRBV4-2,.,.
TGCGCCAGCCGAGAGCTAGTGACCGGGGAGCTGTTTTTT,CASRELVTGELFF,TRBJ2-2,13,TRBV5-1,.,.
TGCGCCAGCAGCTCCGGACTAGCGAGGGCAGATACGCAGTATTTT,CASSSGLARADTQYF,TRBJ2-3,15,TRBV5-1,.,TRBD2
TGTGCCAGCAGTCCTGGACAGGGGAAAAACTATGGCTACACCTTC,CASSPGQGKNYGYTF,TRBJ1-2,15,TRBV11-2,.,TRBD1
TGTGCCACCAGTCCCTCGGGGGGGTACACCGGGGAGCTGTTTTTT,CATSPSGGYTGELFF,TRBJ2-2,15,TRBV24-1,few,TRBD2
TGCGCCAGCAGCCACAGGGGACCCCTCTCTGGGGCCAACGTCCTGACTTTC,CASSHRGPLSGANVLTF,TRBJ2-6,17,TRBV5-1,.,TRBD1
TGCGCCAGCAGCCCAGGACAGGGGGCCGATGGCTACACCTTC,CASSPGQGADGYTF,TRBJ1-2,14,TRBV5-1,.,TRBD1
TGTGCCAGCAGTGAAGCGGGACAGGGGTACGAGCAGTACTTC,CASSEAGQGYEQYF,TRBJ2-7,14,TRBV6-1,.,TRBD1
TGTGCCAGCAGCGTAGAACCCCGGGGATGGACTGAAGCTTTCTTT,CASSVEPRGWTEAFF,TRBJ1-1,15,TRBV9,.,.
TGTGCCATCAGTCCGGGTCCAAATTCACCCCTCCACTTT,CAISPGPNSPLHF,TRBJ1-6,13,TRBV10-3,.,.
TGTGCCAGCAGCTCGCAACTAGCGAAAACCTACGAGCAGTACTTC,CASSSQLAKTYEQYF,TRBJ2-7,15,TRBV7-2,.,TRBD2
TGTGCCAGCAGCCCGTGGACAGGGGGCACTGAAGCTTTCTTT,CASSPWTGGTEAFF,TRBJ1-1,14,TRBV14,.,TRBD1
TGTGCCAGCAGGAGACAGGGGGCGCATGGCTACACCTTC,CASRRQGAHGYTF,TRBJ1-2,13,TRBV5-6,.,TRBD1
TGTGCCAGCAGTCACAGACAGTTCTCGGCTCCTGAAGCTTTCTTT,CASSHRQFSAPEAFF,TRBJ1-1,15,TRBV28,.,.
TGTGCCAGCAGAGACCCCCGGGACAGGAGTAGCTCCTATAATTCACCCCTCCACTTT,CASRDPRDRSSSYNSPLHF,TRBJ1-6,19,TRBV2,.,TRBD1
TGTGCCAGCAGCGCTAAGAACCTGGCGCGGGGCTACACCTTC,CASSAKNLARGYTF,TRBJ1-2,14,TRBV6-5,.,.